This T cell receptor beta chain came from a study of beta chain features in type 1 diabetes. This clone was seen a handful of times. The antigen is undetermined. CDR3 length: 12 residues. V lost 10 bases to trimming and J lost 3 bases, with 7 bases between them. Germline CDR1 reads MNHNY; CDR2 reads SVGAGI (reference sequence). Blood was collected once per donor into heparin, averaging approximately 110 mL. Study outcomes and limitations: Type 1 diabetes patients had fewer VDJ junction insertions and more deletions.

Reverse transcribing all isolated RNA meant expressed TCRB transcripts were sequenced. The assay was immunoSEQ multiplex PCR, and TCRdb's table has in-frame clones only and misses some. The data show 900,000 or so clones, roughly 15% seen once. The specimen sequenced was naive CD4+ T cells from blood. This receptor was identified in a woman under 30 in good health. The chain links TRBV6-6 to TRBJ2-6; possible D gene TRBD1, 6 bases. CDR3 nucleotides: TGTGCCACAGGGGTTGGGGCCAACGTCCTGACTTTC. Amino acids: CATGVGANVLTF.